The sequence of this TCR beta chain was determined in a study of cytomegalovirus exposure and HLA in healthy donors. Study-wide results and caveats: CMV antigen specificity of a few CMV-associated chains was confirmed in vitro. Roughly even sequencing depth across donors was the assumption behind the presence/absence analyses. Indistinguishable V segments such as TRBV6-2 and TRBV6-3 were excluded.

The study sampled nominally healthy donors, though unrecorded immune exposures were likely. Of note for this clone: Its specificity is not known. The junction shows a germline mismatch at one end, possibly a read error.

The CDR3 contains 17 residues. CDR1 is LGHNA and CDR2 is YNFKEQ in the germline V gene. PCR primers comprised 60 Vbeta and 13 Jbeta primers. Assay used: immunoSEQ multiplex PCR; TCRdb lists only in-frame clones, some missing. The table records roughly 200,000 clones, roughly 80% of them present only once. The sequence derives from a boy aged 10-17 years in good health and CMV-seronegative. The chain links TRBV4-2 to TRBJ2-1, with 9 bases aligning to TRBD1. Sequencing was carried out using PBMCs. Here the CDR3 reads CASSPHLRTGEYNKQFF. In DNA, the CDR3 is TGTGCCAGCAGCCCCCACCTTCGGACAGGGGAATACAATAAGCAGTTCTTC.